This record concerns one T cell receptor beta chain sequence. The antigen remains undetermined. Each of the donors was a healthy adult who was HIV-negative and had not had a recent acute infection or vaccination. Germline CDR1 reads SQVTM; CDR2 reads ANQGSEA. Deletions cut 2 bases from V and 4 bases from J, with 11 bases between. There are 14 residues in the CDR3. The data derive from a study of shared clonotypes between healthy human individuals. Study-wide context: Per-donor plates numbered three CD4 naive, three CD4 memory, two CD8 naive and one CD8 memory.

Study-wide points: Around 4.7% of naive CD4 clonotypes were shared across four donors. Generation probability values for non-shared clonotypes were lower than those for clonotypes shared by all four donors.

Sequencing used immunoSEQ multiplex PCR; TCRdb keeps in-frame clones, though not all of them. This sample yields a few million clones, of which approximately 90% are seen a single time; around 0.14% belongs to the top ten. Material: naive CD4+ T cells sorted from blood. The subset denotes: CD45RA+ positively selected. This sequence was found in a man aged 18 to 30 in good health. This chain joins TRBV29-1 and TRBJ2-2; no reliable D call. The CDR3 loop reads CSVEYGLGTGELFF. CDR3 bases: TGCAGCGTTGAATACGGGTTGGGCACCGGGGAGCTGTTTTTT.